This TCR beta chain originates from a study of cytotoxic CD8 clonotypes in ibrutinib-treated CLL. Study results and caveats: Baseline clonality, higher than in age-matched healthy donors, tracked circulating CD8+ T-cell counts. The clonality went up when patients responded to ibrutinib and dropped back toward baseline at progression.

The J segment lost 0 bases and the V segment lost 4 bases, leaving 11 bases of the junction unmatched. Looked up from germline, CDR1 is SGHRS and CDR2 is YFSETQ. The CDR3 has 17 residues. Assay: immunoSEQ multiplex PCR; the TCRdb copy retains only in-frame clones and omits some. Among roughly 180,000 clones, 84% were seen once, and the ten largest hold 3.5% to 5.5%. In regard to this clone: Antigen specificity is unknown.

Material: PBMCs, obtained after 24 months of ibrutinib treatment. The chain is built from TRBV5-1 and TRBJ1-1; 8 nucleotides align to TRBD1. This receptor was taken from a human donor with chronic lymphocytic leukemia. The CDR3: CASSRKGTGLMNTEAFF. The CDR3 region has the DNA TGCGCCAGCAGCCGGAAAGGGACAGGACTCATGAACACTGAAGCTTTCTTT.